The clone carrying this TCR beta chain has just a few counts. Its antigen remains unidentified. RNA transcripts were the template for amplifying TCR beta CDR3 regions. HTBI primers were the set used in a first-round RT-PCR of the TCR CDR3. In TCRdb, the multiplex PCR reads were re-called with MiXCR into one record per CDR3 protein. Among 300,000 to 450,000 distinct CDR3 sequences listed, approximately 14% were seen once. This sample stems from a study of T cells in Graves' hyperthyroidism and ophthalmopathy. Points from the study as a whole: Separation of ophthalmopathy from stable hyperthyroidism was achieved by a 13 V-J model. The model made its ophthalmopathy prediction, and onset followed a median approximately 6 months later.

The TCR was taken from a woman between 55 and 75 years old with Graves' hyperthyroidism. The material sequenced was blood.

Written as DNA, the CDR3 is TGTGCCAGCAGCCCGGACGGAGCCGGGGAGCCCCAGCATTTT. It is translated as CASSPDGAGEPQHF. This rearrangement joins TRBV9 to TRBJ1-5, with no clear D. The CDR3 has 14 amino acids. V lost 4 bases and J lost 8, with 16 bases in between. The germline CDR1 and CDR2 sequences are SGDLS and YYNGEE.